The source of this T cell receptor beta chain is a study of blood T cell repertoires in COVID-19. Study-wide context: Samples came from the United States, Italy and Spain, spanning acute and convalescent COVID-19. From T cells, B-cell-depleted T cells, or PBMCs came the material, which was cDNA or gDNA.

The CDR3 spans 16 residues. In germline, CDR1 is SGHTA, CDR2 FQGNSA. V shed 0 bases, J shed 4 bases, and the junction held 4 bases outside the gene matches. The authors' processing: Quantification of nucleated cells was approximated via reference gene primer amplification. TCRdb's table, derived via immunoSEQ multiplex PCR, lists solely in-frame clones and lacks some. V and J calls and clone size come straight from that table; D and trimming were deduced from the DNA. This repertoire shows a few hundred thousand clones, about 85% found once; its top ten account for 1.5% to 2%. This receptor was identified in a man in his 70s with acute or convalescent COVID-19. Sequenced input: peripheral blood. The J gene is TRBJ2-2, the V gene TRBV7-2, with TRBD2 matching over 8 bases. CDR3 sequence: CASSLAVTSVTGELFF. For the CDR3, the DNA is TGTGCCAGCAGCTTAGCGGTGACTAGCGTCACCGGGGAGCTGTTTTTT.